The 9 T cell receptor beta chains presented below share a single source sample, sequenced in a study of T cell responses to AZD1222 COVID-19 vaccine. Method: immunoSEQ multiplex PCR; TCRdb's copy keeps in-frame clones and lacks some. Seen here are roughly 120,000 clones, approximately 83% observed once, and the top ten hold about 9.7%. The sequenced sample was peripheral blood, obtained on day 0 of AZD1222 vaccination. These receptors came from an adult in good health.

By sample fraction, this clone is medium-sized. The rearrangement joins TRBV7-8 to TRBJ1-1, with 7 bases matching TRBD1. J lost 0 bases, V lost 5 bases, and 15 bases had no gene match. CDR3 length: 18 amino acids. CDR1 SGHVS and CDR2 FQNEAQ come from the germline V gene. CDR3 loop: CASSQNDRVTTMNTEAFF. Here the CDR3 DNA reads TGTGCCAGCAGCCAAAACGACAGGGTAACTACTATGAACACTGAAGCTTTCTTT. Based on the CDR3 plus reference TRBV7-8 and TRBJ1-1, the full variable domain is GAGVSQSPRYKVAKRGQDVALRCDPISGHVSLFWYQQALGQGPEFLTYFQNEAQLDKSGLPSDRFFAERPEGSVSTLKIQRTQQEDSAVYLCASSQNDRVTTMNTEAFFGQGTRLTVV.

The gene calls are TRBV7-2 and TRBJ2-1; perhaps TRBD1 as D (5 bases). CDR1 is SGHTA, CDR2 FQGNSA, per germline. The germline V and J ends were trimmed by 3 bases and 0 bases, with 9 bases remaining between them. The CDR3 length is 15 residues. CDR3: CASSFAGLSYNEQFF. The CDR3 DNA reads TGTGCCAGCAGCTTCGCAGGGCTCTCCTACAATGAGCAGTTCTTC.

The V gene is TRBV7-2, the J gene TRBJ2-7; D not resolved. Deletions cut 1 base from V and 0 bases from J, with 7 bases between. The germline V gene encodes CDR1 SGHTA and CDR2 FQGNSA. The CDR3 totals 14 residues. Here the CDR3 DNA reads TGTGCCAGCAGCTTAGGCCACAGCTCCTACGAGCAGTACTTC. It encodes CASSLGHSSYEQYF.

The J gene is TRBJ2-2, the V gene TRBV5-4, with D perhaps assigned TRBD1 or TRBD2 (5 bases each). The CDR3 totals 15 residues. Trimming pared 3 bases from V and 3 bases from J, leaving 12 bases between. In germline, CDR1 is SGHNT, CDR2 YYREEE (reference sequence). The CDR3 sequence: CASSSGTDYTGELFF. CDR3 DNA sequence: TGTGCCAGCAGCTCGGGGACGGACTACACCGGGGAGCTGTTTTTT.

The chain joins TRBV5-1 to TRBJ1-1; D is perhaps TRBD1 (5 bases). The V gene's germline CDR1 is SGHRS and CDR2 YFSETQ. V lost 3 bases and J 1 base, leaving 10 bases between the germline ends. The CDR3 spans 14 residues. CDR3 region: CASSSTGTNTEAFF. The CDR3 nucleotides are TGCGCCAGCAGCTCCACCGGGACGAACACTGAAGCTTTCTTT.

Only a few counts were recorded for this clone. The V and J genes are TRBV4-3 and TRBJ1-6; D is undetermined. CDR3 size: 13 residues. Per germline, CDR1 LGHNA and CDR2 YSLEER. V dropped 1 base and J dropped 10 bases, with 8 bases sitting between them. In nucleotides, the CDR3 is TGCGCCAGCAGCCAAGCCGCCTTGTCACCCCTCCACTTT. As protein: CASSQAALSPLHF.

The chain carries TRBV7-8 and TRBJ1-2, with unresolved D. Trimming removed 5 bases from V and 7 bases from J, with 8 bases in between. Looked up from germline, CDR1 is SGHVS and CDR2 is FQNEAQ. CDR3 length: 11 amino acids. CDR3 nucleotide sequence: TGTGCCAGCAGCCCAAATGTTGGCTACACCTTC. It specifies CASSPNVGYTF.

Only a few counts were recorded for this clone. The genes are TRBV7-9 and TRBJ2-1; possible D gene TRBD2, 6 bases. Germline lookup yields CDR1 SEHNR and CDR2 FQNEAQ (reference sequence). The CDR3 loop spans 13 amino acids. V lost 2 bases to trimming and J lost 12 bases, with 14 bases between them. In nucleotides, the CDR3 is TGTGCCAGCAGCTTAAGACTAGGGGAACGGCAGTTCTTC. As protein: CASSLRLGERQFF.

The chain carries TRBV7-9 and TRBJ1-4; D might be TRBD1 (6 bases). The CDR3 totals 12 residues. Germline assignment: CDR1 SEHNR and CDR2 FQNEAQ (reference sequence). V lost 5 bases, J lost 8 bases, and 9 bases lay in between. The chain's CDR3 is CASSRQEEKLFF. For the CDR3, the DNA is TGTGCCAGCAGCCGACAGGAGGAAAAACTGTTTTTT.